This is a list of T cell receptor beta chains from one sample in a study of siplizumab effects on memory and regulatory T cells. Method: immunoSEQ multiplex PCR; TCRdb's copy keeps in-frame clones and lacks some. The sample lists approximately 84,000 clones, just under 95% occurring once. Sequencing was done on a sample of CD8+ T cells sorted from blood. These receptors were obtained from a human donor in good health. Both conserved end residues are part of each CDR3. D genes are given only for firm matches. Rows may omit the clone size; those that give it use once, few, many or a size class.

CDR3 protein: CASSPGTGDNEQFF
CDR3 DNA: TGCGCCAGCAGCCCCGGGACAGGGGACAATGAGCAGTTCTTC
D gene: TRBD1
V gene: TRBV4-1
CDR3 length: 14
J gene: TRBJ2-1
clone size: -

CDR3 protein: CASSLLAGGGEQFF
CDR3 DNA: TGTGCCAGCAGCCTTCTAGCGGGAGGGGGTGAGCAGTTCTTC
D gene: TRBD2
V gene: TRBV13
CDR3 length: 14
J gene: TRBJ2-1
clone size: -

CDR3 protein: CAIPTSGRAEGAGELFF
CDR3 DNA: TGTGCCATCCCGACTAGCGGGAGGGCCGAGGGAGCCGGGGAGCTGTTTTTT
D gene: TRBD2
V gene: TRBV10-3
CDR3 length: 17
J gene: TRBJ2-2
clone size: -

CDR3 protein: CASSPVYGQQETQYF
CDR3 DNA: TGTGCCAGCAGCCCAGTTTACGGACAGCAAGAGACCCAGTACTTC
D gene: -
V gene: TRBV7-9
CDR3 length: 15
J gene: TRBJ2-5
clone size: -

CDR3 protein: CASSVGGITGELFF
CDR3 DNA: TGTGCCAGCAGCGTAGGAGGAATCACCGGGGAGCTGTTTTTT
D gene: -
V gene: TRBV9
CDR3 length: 14
J gene: TRBJ2-2
clone size: -

CDR3 protein: CASSKGRWWQETSYEQYF
CDR3 DNA: TGTGCCAGCAGCAAAGGGAGGTGGTGGCAGGAAACCTCCTACGAGCAGTACTTC
D gene: -
V gene: TRBV21-1
CDR3 length: 18
J gene: TRBJ2-7
clone size: -

CDR3 protein: CASSPFLDKYNEQFF
CDR3 DNA: TGTGCCAGCAGCCCCTTTTTGGACAAGTACAATGAGCAGTTCTTC
D gene: -
V gene: TRBV7-3
CDR3 length: 15
J gene: TRBJ2-1
clone size: -

CDR3 protein: CATNRVTYNEQFF
CDR3 DNA: TGTGCCACCAACAGAGTCACGTACAATGAGCAGTTCTTC
D gene: -
V gene: TRBV15
CDR3 length: 13
J gene: TRBJ2-1
clone size: -

CDR3 protein: CASRLGQGSYQETQYF
CDR3 DNA: TGTGCCAGCAGACTCGGACAGGGCAGTTACCAAGAGACCCAGTACTTC
D gene: TRBD1
V gene: TRBV28
CDR3 length: 16
J gene: TRBJ2-5
clone size: -

CDR3 protein: CASSVRRDSYNEQFF
CDR3 DNA: TGTGCCAGCAGCGTAAGAAGGGACAGCTACAATGAGCAGTTCTTC
D gene: TRBD1
V gene: TRBV9
CDR3 length: 15
J gene: TRBJ2-1
clone size: -

CDR3 protein: CASSPSGGFYEQYF
CDR3 DNA: TGTGCCAGTAGTCCGTCAGGGGGGTTCTACGAGCAGTACTTC
D gene: -
V gene: TRBV19
CDR3 length: 14
J gene: TRBJ2-7
clone size: -

CDR3 protein: CASRTSGGSSYEQYF
CDR3 DNA: TGTGCCAGCAGGACTAGCGGGGGTAGCTCCTACGAGCAGTACTTC
D gene: TRBD2
V gene: TRBV19
CDR3 length: 15
J gene: TRBJ2-7
clone size: -

CDR3 protein: CASSYLREAYEQYF
CDR3 DNA: TGTGCCAGCAGTTACTTGCGGGAGGCCTACGAGCAGTACTTC
D gene: TRBD2
V gene: TRBV6-5
CDR3 length: 14
J gene: TRBJ2-7
clone size: -

CDR3 protein: CASSVGGGRPDEQFF
CDR3 DNA: TGTGCCAGCAGTGTAGGAGGGGGGCGTCCTGATGAGCAGTTCTTC
D gene: -
V gene: TRBV6-1
CDR3 length: 15
J gene: TRBJ2-1
clone size: -

CDR3 protein: CASSKVKGTPDTQYF
CDR3 DNA: TGTGCCAGCAGCAAAGTAAAGGGGACTCCGGATACGCAGTATTTT
D gene: -
V gene: TRBV21-1
CDR3 length: 15
J gene: TRBJ2-3
clone size: -

CDR3 protein: CATSRDRGQAGELFF
CDR3 DNA: TGTGCCACCAGCAGGGACAGGGGGCAGGCCGGGGAGCTGTTTTTT
D gene: TRBD1
V gene: TRBV15
CDR3 length: 15
J gene: TRBJ2-2
clone size: -

CDR3 protein: CASRPGQGISQPQHF
CDR3 DNA: TGTGCCAGTAGACCGGGACAGGGTATAAGTCAGCCCCAGCATTTT
D gene: TRBD1
V gene: TRBV19
CDR3 length: 15
J gene: TRBJ1-5
clone size: -

CDR3 protein: CASSLAVFGADEQYF
CDR3 DNA: TGTGCCAGCAGCTTAGCTGTTTTTGGCGCCGACGAGCAGTACTTC
D gene: -
V gene: TRBV11-2
CDR3 length: 15
J gene: TRBJ2-7
clone size: -

CDR3 protein: CASRPFGGQEFNEQYF
CDR3 DNA: TGTGCCAGCAGACCATTCGGGGGACAGGAGTTTAACGAGCAGTACTTC
D gene: TRBD1
V gene: TRBV11-2
CDR3 length: 16
J gene: TRBJ2-7
clone size: -

CDR3 protein: CASSWTGGGGYTF
CDR3 DNA: TGTGCCAGCAGCTGGACAGGGGGCGGTGGCTACACCTTC
D gene: TRBD1
V gene: TRBV11-3
CDR3 length: 13
J gene: TRBJ1-2
clone size: -

CDR3 protein: CASSFEASSYEQYF
CDR3 DNA: TGTGCCAGCAGTTTTGAGGCAAGCTCCTACGAGCAGTACTTC
D gene: -
V gene: TRBV28
CDR3 length: 14
J gene: TRBJ2-7
clone size: -

CDR3 protein: CASSSRDSMNTEAFF
CDR3 DNA: TGTGCCAGCAGTTCACGGGACAGCATGAACACTGAAGCTTTCTTT
D gene: TRBD1
V gene: TRBV28
CDR3 length: 15
J gene: TRBJ1-1
clone size: -

CDR3 protein: CASSSGQGAYEQYF
CDR3 DNA: TGTGCCAGCAGCTCCGGACAGGGGGCCTACGAGCAGTACTTC
D gene: TRBD1
V gene: TRBV11-3
CDR3 length: 14
J gene: TRBJ2-7
clone size: -

CDR3 protein: CASSLVGDRDTEAFF
CDR3 DNA: TGTGCCAGCAGCTTAGTCGGTGACAGGGATACTGAAGCTTTCTTT
D gene: TRBD1
V gene: TRBV7-8
CDR3 length: 15
J gene: TRBJ1-1
clone size: -

CDR3 protein: CASTPDRGAGYEQYF
CDR3 DNA: TGTGCCAGCACCCCGGACAGGGGCGCTGGCTACGAGCAGTACTTC
D gene: TRBD1
V gene: TRBV6-1
CDR3 length: 15
J gene: TRBJ2-7
clone size: -

CDR3 protein: CSVDRRVYGYTF
CDR3 DNA: TGCAGCGTTGATAGGCGGGTCTATGGCTACACCTTC
D gene: -
V gene: TRBV29-1
CDR3 length: 12
J gene: TRBJ1-2
clone size: -

CDR3 protein: CASSDWDQQETQYF
CDR3 DNA: TGTGCCAGCAGCGATTGGGACCAACAAGAGACCCAGTACTTC
D gene: -
V gene: TRBV11-2
CDR3 length: 14
J gene: TRBJ2-5
clone size: -

CDR3 protein: CASSEPGQITGELFF
CDR3 DNA: TGTGCCAGCAGCGAACCCGGACAGATCACCGGGGAGCTGTTTTTT
D gene: -
V gene: TRBV9
CDR3 length: 15
J gene: TRBJ2-2
clone size: once

CDR3 protein: CASSFGRSGNTIYF
CDR3 DNA: TGTGCCAGCAGCTTCGGACGCTCTGGAAACACCATATATTTT
D gene: -
V gene: TRBV11-2
CDR3 length: 14
J gene: TRBJ1-3
clone size: -

CDR3 protein: CSVEDLNIQYF
CDR3 DNA: TGCAGCGTTGAAGATCTTAACATTCAGTACTTC
D gene: -
V gene: TRBV29-1
CDR3 length: 11
J gene: TRBJ2-4
clone size: -

CDR3 protein: CSARDSSSYEQYF
CDR3 DNA: TGCAGCGCCAGGGACAGTAGCTCCTACGAGCAGTACTTC
D gene: TRBD1
V gene: TRBV29-1
CDR3 length: 13
J gene: TRBJ2-7
clone size: -

CDR3 protein: CASSQTVNRELFF
CDR3 DNA: TGCGCCAGCAGCCAAACGGTGAACCGGGAGCTGTTTTTT
D gene: -
V gene: TRBV4-1
CDR3 length: 13
J gene: TRBJ2-2
clone size: -

CDR3 protein: CASAYGLANRETQYF
CDR3 DNA: TGTGCCAGCGCGTACGGGCTAGCGAATCGAGAGACCCAGTACTTC
D gene: -
V gene: TRBV9
CDR3 length: 15
J gene: TRBJ2-5
clone size: -

CDR3 protein: CASSLRGEGVEETQYF
CDR3 DNA: TGTGCCAGCAGTTTGCGGGGGGAGGGTGTGGAGGAGACCCAGTACTTC
D gene: TRBD2
V gene: TRBV27
CDR3 length: 16
J gene: TRBJ2-5
clone size: -

CDR3 protein: CASSIWLRSSYNEQFF
CDR3 DNA: TGTGCCAGTAGTATTTGGCTTCGAAGCTCCTACAATGAGCAGTTCTTC
D gene: -
V gene: TRBV19
CDR3 length: 16
J gene: TRBJ2-1
clone size: -

CDR3 protein: CASMDGALYEQYF
CDR3 DNA: TGTGCCAGCATGGATGGAGCCTTATACGAGCAGTACTTC
D gene: -
V gene: TRBV5-6
CDR3 length: 13
J gene: TRBJ2-7
clone size: -

CDR3 protein: CASSRQGGVTDTQYF
CDR3 DNA: TGTGCCAGCAGCCGTCAAGGGGGAGTTACAGATACGCAGTATTTT
D gene: -
V gene: TRBV7-3
CDR3 length: 15
J gene: TRBJ2-3
clone size: -

CDR3 protein: CASSAGLARTYEQYF
CDR3 DNA: TGTGCCAGCAGCGCGGGACTAGCGAGGACATACGAGCAGTACTTC
D gene: TRBD2
V gene: TRBV9
CDR3 length: 15
J gene: TRBJ2-7
clone size: -

CDR3 protein: CASSVGTGAEAFF
CDR3 DNA: TGTGCCAGCAGCGTAGGGACGGGGGCTGAAGCTTTCTTT
D gene: -
V gene: TRBV9
CDR3 length: 13
J gene: TRBJ1-1
clone size: -

CDR3 protein: CASSQGEGGSSYEQYF
CDR3 DNA: TGCGCCAGCAGCCAAGGGGAGGGGGGGAGCTCCTACGAGCAGTACTTC
D gene: -
V gene: TRBV4-1
CDR3 length: 16
J gene: TRBJ2-7
clone size: -

CDR3 protein: CASSREPTDTQYF
CDR3 DNA: TGTGCCAGCAGCAGGGAACCCACAGATACGCAGTATTTT
D gene: -
V gene: TRBV13
CDR3 length: 13
J gene: TRBJ2-3
clone size: once

CDR3 protein: CASSSGRGGVNEQFF
CDR3 DNA: TGTGCCAGTAGTAGCGGAAGGGGGGGTGTCAATGAGCAGTTCTTC
D gene: -
V gene: TRBV19
CDR3 length: 15
J gene: TRBJ2-1
clone size: -

CDR3 protein: CASSYSTSGRNEQFF
CDR3 DNA: TGTGCCAGCAGTTACTCGACTAGCGGGAGGAATGAGCAGTTCTTC
D gene: TRBD2
V gene: TRBV6-5
CDR3 length: 15
J gene: TRBJ2-1
clone size: -

CDR3 protein: CASISGTETYEQYF
CDR3 DNA: TGTGCCAGCATATCCGGGACAGAGACCTACGAGCAGTACTTC
D gene: TRBD1
V gene: TRBV2
CDR3 length: 14
J gene: TRBJ2-7
clone size: -

CDR3 protein: CASSMGTMEYF
CDR3 DNA: TGTGCCAGCAGCATGGGGACGATGGAATACTTC
D gene: -
V gene: TRBV7-6
CDR3 length: 11
J gene: TRBJ2-7
clone size: -

CDR3 protein: CASMVAGGTEQYF
CDR3 DNA: TGTGCCAGCATGGTAGCGGGGGGGACCGAGCAGTACTTC
D gene: TRBD2
V gene: TRBV28
CDR3 length: 13
J gene: TRBJ2-7
clone size: -

CDR3 protein: CATSTYEQYF
CDR3 DNA: TGCGCCACTAGCACCTACGAGCAGTACTTC
D gene: -
V gene: TRBV10-2
CDR3 length: 10
J gene: TRBJ2-7
clone size: -

CDR3 protein: CASFSGTLGYEQYF
CDR3 DNA: TGTGCCAGCTTCTCTGGGACGCTAGGGTACGAGCAGTACTTC
D gene: -
V gene: TRBV6-1
CDR3 length: 14
J gene: TRBJ2-7
clone size: -

CDR3 protein: CASSVRTSGDTDTQYF
CDR3 DNA: TGTGCCAGCAGCGTAAGGACTAGCGGAGACACAGATACGCAGTATTTT
D gene: TRBD2
V gene: TRBV9
CDR3 length: 16
J gene: TRBJ2-3
clone size: -

CDR3 protein: CASSLAEDSVLRTDTQYF
CDR3 DNA: TGCGCCAGCAGCTTGGCCGAGGACTCCGTCCTCCGCACAGATACGCAGTATTTT
D gene: -
V gene: TRBV5-1
CDR3 length: 18
J gene: TRBJ2-3
clone size: -

CDR3 protein: CASTPGSNYGYTF
CDR3 DNA: TGTGCCAGCACGCCAGGATCTAACTATGGCTACACCTTC
D gene: -
V gene: TRBV2
CDR3 length: 13
J gene: TRBJ1-2
clone size: -

CDR3 protein: CASSTGQGALGGFNIQYF
CDR3 DNA: TGTGCCAGCAGCACCGGACAGGGGGCGCTGGGGGGTTTCAACATTCAGTACTTC
D gene: TRBD1
V gene: TRBV5-4
CDR3 length: 18
J gene: TRBJ2-4
clone size: -

CDR3 protein: CASSFGGGTDTQYF
CDR3 DNA: TGTGCCAGCAGTTTTGGCGGGGGGACAGATACGCAGTATTTT
D gene: TRBD2
V gene: TRBV27
CDR3 length: 14
J gene: TRBJ2-3
clone size: -

CDR3 protein: CASSGGDTSYNSPLHF
CDR3 DNA: TGTGCCAGCAGCGGGGGGGACACCTCCTATAATTCACCCCTCCACTTT
D gene: -
V gene: TRBV9
CDR3 length: 16
J gene: TRBJ1-6
clone size: once

CDR3 protein: CASSVGRDREWTEAFF
CDR3 DNA: TGTGCCAGCAGTGTTGGGAGGGACAGGGAGTGGACTGAAGCTTTCTTT
D gene: TRBD1
V gene: TRBV2
CDR3 length: 16
J gene: TRBJ1-1
clone size: -